This entry lists 19 T cell receptor beta chains sequenced from one sample in a study of blood T cell repertoires in COVID-19. Only in-frame clones appear in the TCRdb table, and some are missing; sequencing was by immunoSEQ multiplex PCR. The table has 140,000 to 150,000 clones, 87% seen once. Sequenced: peripheral blood. The source of these receptors is a woman between 45 and 60 years old with acute or convalescent COVID-19.

The chain uses TRBV11-1 and TRBJ1-5; D is possibly TRBD1 (6 bases). The CDR3 is 13 residues long. V lost 2 bases and J 6 bases, leaving 8 bases between the germline ends. Germline CDR1 SGHAT, CDR2 FQDESV (reference sequence). CDR3 bases: TGTGCCAGCAGCTTAACCAGGGGTCAGCCCCAGCATTTT. Translating it yields CASSLTRGQPQHF.

The chain has TRBV6-5 and TRBJ1-2, with D tentatively TRBD1 (5 bases). CDR1 and CDR2 from the germline V gene are MNHEY and SVGAGI. The V end lost 2 bases, the J end lost 8 bases, and 12 bases lay between the germline ends. The CDR3 spans 13 residues. CDR3 coding DNA: TGTGCCAGCAGTTACCTCCGGGGGAGAGGCTACACCTTC. It codes for CASSYLRGRGYTF.

V usage is TRBV24-1 and J usage is TRBJ1-3; TRBD1 is a possible D gene (6 bases). With 6 bases removed from V and 0 bases from J, the gap between germline ends came to 14 bases. The CDR3 spans 16 residues. Germline CDR1 is KGHDR and CDR2 is SFDVKD. The CDR3 is CATSPQGTFSGNTIYF. For the CDR3, the DNA is TGTGCCACCAGTCCCCAGGGGACATTCTCTGGAAACACCATATATTTT.

J is TRBJ2-1 and V is TRBV3-1 (or the pseudogene TRBV3-2), with TRBD2 matching 8 bases. The V segment lost 0 bases and the J segment 13 bases; nucleotides outside the gene matches: 8. The CDR3 covers 14 residues. Germline CDR1 LGHDT, CDR2 YNNKEL (reference sequence). Here the CDR3 reads CASSQDHVAGLQFF. Written as DNA, the CDR3 is TGTGCCAGCAGCCAAGATCATGTAGCGGGGTTACAGTTCTTC.

CDR3 sequence: CASSYSRAAAGAFF. CDR3 DNA: TGTGCCAGCAGTTACTCGAGGGCGGCCGCAGGCGCTTTCTTT. The genes are TRBV6-5 and TRBJ1-1, with D unresolved. The V and J ends lost 0 bases and 11 bases respectively, with 16 bases between them. The CDR3 loop spans 14 amino acids. The germline V gene encodes CDR1 MNHEY and CDR2 SVGAGI.

V gene TRBV5-8 combines with J gene TRBJ2-1; D ambiguous. The CDR3 spans 14 residues. The germline V gene encodes CDR1 SGHTS and CDR2 YDEGEE. The V end lost 4 bases, the J end lost 4 bases, and 12 bases lay between the germline ends. The CDR3 is CASSPDLIYNEQFF. CDR3 coding DNA: TGTGCCAGCAGCCCCGACTTAATATACAATGAGCAGTTCTTC.

The V call is TRBV30, the J call TRBJ2-1; TRBD2 aligns across 9 bases. From germline, CDR1 is GTSNPN and CDR2 SVGIG (reference sequence). With 2 bases clipped from V and 4 bases from J, the junction kept 6 bases outside the gene matches. The CDR3 has 15 residues. The CDR3 DNA reads as TGTGCCTGGAGTCCGACTAGCGGCCTATACAATGAGCAGTTCTTC. Protein product: CAWSPTSGLYNEQFF.

The J gene is TRBJ2-7, the V gene TRBV23-1; D is unclear. TRBV23-1 falls under the ORF class, with uncertain function. This CDR3 contains 13 residues. V gave up 3 bases and J gave up 0 bases, with 6 bases separating them. The CDR3 bases are TGCGCCAGCAGTCAGCGCCTCTCCTACGAGCAGTACTTC. Protein: CASSQRLSYEQYF.

This clone was counted once. V usage is TRBV5-1 and J usage is TRBJ2-5; 7 nucleotides match TRBD1. Per the germline V gene, CDR1 is SGHRS and CDR2 is YFSETQ. J was trimmed by 1 base and V by 1 base; bases with no gene match: 4. The CDR3 extends over 15 amino acids. The CDR3 sequence: CASSLTTGIQETQYF. CDR3 in DNA: TGCGCCAGCAGCTTGACGACAGGGATCCAAGAGACCCAGTACTTC.

The rearrangement joins TRBV5-8 to TRBJ1-2; 8 bases are a match to TRBD1. The CDR3 loop spans 14 amino acids. The V gene end was trimmed by 3 bases and the J gene end by 4 bases; junction bases not matched to a gene: 5. Germline V CDR1 and CDR2: SGHTS, YDEGEE. Here the CDR3 reads CASSWTGSGYGYTF. The CDR3 coding sequence is TGTGCCAGCAGCTGGACAGGGAGTGGCTATGGCTACACCTTC. The full variable domain, its missing parts supplied by reference TRBV5-8 and TRBJ1-2, is EAGVTQSPTHLIKTRGQQATLRCSPISGHTSVYWYQQALGLGLQFLLWYDEGEERNRGNFPPRFSGRQFPNYSSELNVNALELEDSALYLCASSWTGSGYGYTFGSGTRLTVV.

The V gene is TRBV24-1, the J gene TRBJ2-1; a possible D gene is TRBD1 (6 bases). Trimming left V 1 base short and J 9 bases short, with 18 bases between. This CDR3 comprises 16 residues. Germline V CDR1 and CDR2: KGHDR, SFDVKD. The CDR3 DNA reads TGTGCCACCAGTGATTTATACAGGGATGGTCGCGGTGAGCAGTTCTTC. As protein: CATSDLYRDGRGEQFF.

The V and J genes are TRBV20-1 and TRBJ1-5, with D uncertain. Between the trimmed V and J ends, which lost 1 base and 9 bases, there was a span of 7 bases. Germline-derived CDR1 and CDR2 are DFQATT and SNEGSKA (reference sequence). The CDR3 is 11 residues long. This chain's CDR3 is CSARGAGPQHF. CDR3 nucleotide sequence: TGCAGTGCTAGAGGGGCTGGGCCCCAGCATTTT.

V is TRBV6-5 and J is TRBJ1-2; a weak D match, TRBD1 (5 bases). CDR1 is MNHEY and CDR2 is SVGAGI in the germline V gene. Trimming cost V 6 bases and J 7 bases, with 15 bases left between them. The CDR3 loop spans 13 amino acids. The CDR3 DNA reads as TGTGCCAGCAGAAGGGGCAGGGAGGGTGGCTACACCTTC. This gives the protein CASRRGREGGYTF.

This clone was detected once. The V gene is TRBV5-6, the J gene TRBJ1-5; a possible D gene is TRBD1 (5 bases). Looked up from germline, CDR1 is SGHDT and CDR2 is YYEEEE. The CDR3 has 13 residues. With 4 bases removed from V and 8 bases from J, the gap between germline ends came to 13 bases. The CDR3 DNA sequence: TGTGCCAGCAGCCCGCCCCCGGGGGAGCCCCAGCATTTT. This encodes CASSPPPGEPQHF. Supplemented by reference TRBV5-6 and TRBJ1-5, the full variable domain reads DAGVTQSPTHLIKTRGQQVTLRCSPKSGHDTVSWYQQALGQGPQFIFQYYEEEERQRGNFPDRFSGHQFPNYSSELNVNALLLGDSALYLCASSPPPGEPQHFGDGTRLSIL.

This chain connects TRBV20-1 to TRBJ2-1; D is possibly TRBD1 (7 bases). CDR1 is DFQATT, CDR2 SNEGSKA, per germline (reference sequence). This CDR3 is built from 13 residues. Trimming removed 3 bases from V and 5 bases from J, with 11 bases in between. The CDR3 protein is CSASRGTDNEQFF. CDR3 nucleotides: TGCAGTGCTAGTCGCGGGACAGACAATGAGCAGTTCTTC.

Regarding this clone: Mismatch with germline at one junction end may stem from a read error. The CDR3 sequence is CSTSHPTGPGYTF. The CDR3 DNA reads TGCAGTACTAGTCACCCGACAGGGCCTGGCTACACCTTC. The rearrangement links TRBV20-1 to TRBJ1-2; 7 positions agree with TRBD1. Germline lookup yields CDR1 DFQATT and CDR2 SNEGSKA (reference sequence). This CDR3 comprises 13 residues.

This clone was observed once. The CDR3 sequence: CASSRGGMVGTEAFF. CDR3 sequence (DNA): TGTGCCAGCAGTCGTGGGGGGATGGTCGGCACTGAAGCTTTCTTT. The chain employs TRBV6-4 and TRBJ1-1; D might be TRBD1 (5 bases). Germline V gene lookup returns CDR1 MRHNA and CDR2 SNTAGT. The CDR3 is 15 residues long. The V end lost 5 bases, the J end lost 4 bases, and 17 bases lay between the germline ends.

V and J are TRBV4-1 and TRBJ2-1; the D gene is possibly TRBD2 (6 bases). V lost 0 bases and J 5 bases, leaving 17 bases between the germline ends. Germline V lookup: CDR1 MGHRA, CDR2 YSYEKL. The CDR3 covers 17 residues. In DNA, the CDR3 is TGCGCCAGCAGCCAAGAAAACCAGCGGGCAGGCCACAATGAGCAGTTCTTC. It yields the protein CASSQENQRAGHNEQFF.

This rearrangement joins TRBV27 to TRBJ2-5, with 7 bases aligning to TRBD1. The CDR3 spans 12 residues. Per the germline V gene, CDR1 is MNHEY and CDR2 is SMNVEV (reference sequence). Trimming removed 3 bases from V and 7 bases from J; junction bases left unmatched: 2. The CDR3 loop reads CASSLAGGTQYF. The CDR3 DNA is TGTGCCAGCAGTTTGGCAGGGGGGACCCAGTACTTC.